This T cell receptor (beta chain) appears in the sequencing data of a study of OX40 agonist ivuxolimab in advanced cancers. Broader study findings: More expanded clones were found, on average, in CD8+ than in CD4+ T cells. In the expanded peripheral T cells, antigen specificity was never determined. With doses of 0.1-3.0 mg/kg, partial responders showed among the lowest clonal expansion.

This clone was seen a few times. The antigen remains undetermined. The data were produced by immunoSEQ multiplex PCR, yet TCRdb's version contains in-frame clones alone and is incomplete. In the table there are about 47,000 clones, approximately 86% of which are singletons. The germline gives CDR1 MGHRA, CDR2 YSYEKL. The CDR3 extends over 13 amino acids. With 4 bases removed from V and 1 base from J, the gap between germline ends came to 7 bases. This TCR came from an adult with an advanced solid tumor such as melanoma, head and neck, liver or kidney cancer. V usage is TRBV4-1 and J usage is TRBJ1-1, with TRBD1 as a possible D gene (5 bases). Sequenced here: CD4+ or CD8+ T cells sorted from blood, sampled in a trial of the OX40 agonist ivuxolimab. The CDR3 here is CASSLQGNTEAFF. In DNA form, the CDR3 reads TGCGCCAGCAGCCTCCAGGGGAACACTGAAGCTTTCTTT.